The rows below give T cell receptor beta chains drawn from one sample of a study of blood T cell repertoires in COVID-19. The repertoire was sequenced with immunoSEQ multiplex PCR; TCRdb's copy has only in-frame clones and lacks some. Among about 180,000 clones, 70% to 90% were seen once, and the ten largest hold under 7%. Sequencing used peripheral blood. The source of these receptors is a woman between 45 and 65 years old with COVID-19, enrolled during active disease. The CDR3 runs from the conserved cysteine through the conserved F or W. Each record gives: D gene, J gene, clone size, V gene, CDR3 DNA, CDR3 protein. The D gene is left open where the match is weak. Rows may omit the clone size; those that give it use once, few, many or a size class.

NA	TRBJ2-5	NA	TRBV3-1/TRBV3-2	TGTGCCAGCTTCTCCGGGACTCCCAGAGAGACCCAGTACTTC	CASFSGTPRETQYF
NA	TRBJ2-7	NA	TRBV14	TGTGCCAGCAGCCAAGATTCGATCAGGACAAACGAGCAGTACTTC	CASSQDSIRTNEQYF
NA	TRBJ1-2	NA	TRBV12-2	TGTGCAAGTCGCTTGCGGGGACAGGCTCCGTTCTATGGCTACACCTTC	CASRLRGQAPFYGYTF
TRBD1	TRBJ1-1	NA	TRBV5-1	TGCGCCAGCAGCTTGGACAGGGGTTCGAACACTGAAGCTTTCTTT	CASSLDRGSNTEAFF
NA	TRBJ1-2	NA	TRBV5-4	TGTGCCAGCAGCCTTGGGGGGGCGGGCTCTAACGGCTACACCTTC	CASSLGGAGSNGYTF
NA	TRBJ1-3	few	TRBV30	TGTGGGGCGACAGGAAACACCATATATTTT	CGATGNTIYF
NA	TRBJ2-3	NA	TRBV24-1	TGTGCCACCAGTGACCTGCTCAGTGCAGATACGCAGTATTTT	CATSDLLSADTQYF
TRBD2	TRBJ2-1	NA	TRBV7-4	TGTGCCAGCAGCATATTAGCGGGGGGCCGTAACAATGAGCAGTTCTTC	CASSILAGGRNNEQFF
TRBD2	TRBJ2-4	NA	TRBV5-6	TGTGCCAGCAGCCCCCGGGGGGATGGAAACATTCAGTACTTC	CASSPRGDGNIQYF
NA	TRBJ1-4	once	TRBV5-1	TGCGCCAGCAGCCGAGGGCAGGTTAATGAAAAACTGTTTTTT	CASSRGQVNEKLFF
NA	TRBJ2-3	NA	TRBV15	TGTGCCACCAGCAGAGATCGACAGTCTCCCACAGATACGCAGTATTTT	CATSRDRQSPTDTQYF
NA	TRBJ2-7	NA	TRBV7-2	TGTGCCAGCAGTCCCAGCTCCTACGAGCAGTACTTC	CASSPSSYEQYF
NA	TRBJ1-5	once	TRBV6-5	TGTGCCAGCGCCAGATCAAGAAGTGGCCAGCCCCAGCATTTT	CASARSRSGQPQHF
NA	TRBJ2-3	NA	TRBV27	TGTGCCAGCAGTTTATCTGGGGGGGCGCGTAGCACAGATACGCAGTATTTT	CASSLSGGARSTDTQYF
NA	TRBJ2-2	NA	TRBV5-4	TGTGCCAGCAGCTTGCCACAGGGCGAACCCGGGGAGCTGTTTTTT	CASSLPQGEPGELFF
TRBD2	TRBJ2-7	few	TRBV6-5	TGTGCCAGCTCTGGCGGGGGAAGATACGAGCAGTACTTC	CASSGGGRYEQYF
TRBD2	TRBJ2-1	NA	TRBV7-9	TGTGCCAGCAGCGCCCAGGAGCGGGGGAGGGGATTCTTC	CASSAQERGRGFF
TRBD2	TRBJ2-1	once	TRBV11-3	TGTGCCAGCAGCCCCCGGGGCGGGGGGGCCCGTGAGCAGTTCTTC	CASSPRGGGAREQFF
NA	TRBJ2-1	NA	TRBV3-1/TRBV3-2	TGTGCCAGCAGCCATCTGGTGGGGGGAAGCAACAATGAGCAGTTCTTC	CASSHLVGGSNNEQFF
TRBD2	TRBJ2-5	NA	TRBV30	TGTGCCTGGAGTGGGACTAGGGTAGAGACCCAGTACTTC	CAWSGTRVETQYF
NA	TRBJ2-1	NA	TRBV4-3	TGCGCCAGCAGCCAAGATTCGCGGCGGCCCTACGGAAATGAGCAGTTCTTC	CASSQDSRRPYGNEQFF
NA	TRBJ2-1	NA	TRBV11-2	TGTGCCAGCAGCCCGGGGACTTTCCAGACCCAGTTCTTC	CASSPGTFQTQFF
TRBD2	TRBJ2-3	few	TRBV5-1	TGCGCCAGCAGCTTTGGGCTAGCGGGCACAGATACGCAGTATTTT	CASSFGLAGTDTQYF
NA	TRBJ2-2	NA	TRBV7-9	TGTGCCAGCAGCTTACCCTCCCGACAGCCGAACACCGGGGAGCTGTTTTTT	CASSLPSRQPNTGELFF
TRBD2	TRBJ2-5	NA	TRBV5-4	TGTGCCAGCAGCTTCGCCGCGGTAGCGGGGGGGACAAAGACCCAGTACTTC	CASSFAAVAGGTKTQYF
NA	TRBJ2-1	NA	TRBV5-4	TGTGCCAGCAGCCTAGGATCTCTCAGCTCCTACAATGAGCAGTTCTTC	CASSLGSLSSYNEQFF
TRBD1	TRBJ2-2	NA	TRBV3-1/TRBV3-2	TGTGCCAGCAGCCAACAGGGGGCAGGGACCGGGGAGCTGTTTTTT	CASSQQGAGTGELFF
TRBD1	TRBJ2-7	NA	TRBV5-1	TGCGCCAGCAGCTGGCGGGGACAGGGGGACTACGAGCAGTACTTC	CASSWRGQGDYEQYF
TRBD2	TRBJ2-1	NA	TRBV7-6	TGTGCCAGCAGCTTCGGACTAGCGGGAATACAACACAATGAGCAGTTCTTC	CASSFGLAGIQHNEQFF
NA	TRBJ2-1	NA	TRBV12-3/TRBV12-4	TGTGCCAGCAGTCCCAGGGACAATGAGCAGTTCTTC	CASSPRDNEQFF
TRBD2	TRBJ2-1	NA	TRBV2	TGTGCCAGCAGTGAATCACACGACGGGACTACAAAAAAGTTCTTC	CASSESHDGTTKKFF
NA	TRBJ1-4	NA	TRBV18	TGTGCCAGCTCACCAGCCGGGACTACGTTGACAACTAATGAAAAACTGTTTTTT	CASSPAGTTLTTNEKLFF
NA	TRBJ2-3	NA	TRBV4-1	TGCGCCAGCAGCCAAGATCCGACTAGCACAGATACGCAGTATTTT	CASSQDPTSTDTQYF
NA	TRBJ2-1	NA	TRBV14	TGTGCCAGCAGCCACACGACATCCGAGCAGTTCTTC	CASSHTTSEQFF